This T cell receptor beta chain came from a study of cytomegalovirus exposure and HLA in healthy donors. As for the study in general: Researchers previously reported finding some 110 million unique TCR beta sequences from 170 million or so T cells. Regarding the study as a whole: Association of a missense DCLRE1C variant with TCR beta V- and J-gene trimming was reported in a later analysis. TCR beta V segments were, for the most part, productive about 87% or about 30% of the time in an earlier analysis. Sequencing depth roughly uniform across donors was assumed in presence/absence analyses.

It was with 60 Vbeta and 13 Jbeta primers that the PCR ran. Clones were read by immunoSEQ multiplex PCR, and TCRdb kept only the in-frame ones, dropping some. The sample's table shows about 33,000 clones. This CDR3 has 15 residues. V lost 3 bases and J 4 bases, leaving 15 bases between the germline ends. Germline CDR1 KGHSH, CDR2 LQKENI. A note on this clone: Its antigen is not identified.

The origin of this receptor is a woman between 40 and 55 years old in good health and CMV-seropositive. The V and J genes are TRBV18 and TRBJ1-2, with a possible D match to TRBD1 (6 bases). The material sequenced was PBMCs. CDR3 in DNA: TGTGCCAGCTCACCTGACAGGTTTATGGTCTATGGCTACACCTTC. It is translated as CASSPDRFMVYGYTF.